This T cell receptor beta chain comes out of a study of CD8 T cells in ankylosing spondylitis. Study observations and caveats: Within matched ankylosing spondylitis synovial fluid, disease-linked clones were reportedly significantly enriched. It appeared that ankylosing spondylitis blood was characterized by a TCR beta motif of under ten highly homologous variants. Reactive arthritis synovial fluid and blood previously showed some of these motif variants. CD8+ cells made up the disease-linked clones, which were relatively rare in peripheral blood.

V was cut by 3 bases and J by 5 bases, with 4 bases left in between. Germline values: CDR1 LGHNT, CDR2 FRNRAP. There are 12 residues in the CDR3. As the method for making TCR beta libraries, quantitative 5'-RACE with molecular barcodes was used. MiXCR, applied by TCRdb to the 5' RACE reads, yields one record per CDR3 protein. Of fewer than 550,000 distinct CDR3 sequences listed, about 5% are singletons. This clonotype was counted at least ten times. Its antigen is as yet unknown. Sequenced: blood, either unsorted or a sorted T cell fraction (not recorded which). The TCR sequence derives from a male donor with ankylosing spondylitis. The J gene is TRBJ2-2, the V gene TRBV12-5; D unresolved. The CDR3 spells CASGFPTGELFF. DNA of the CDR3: TGTGCTAGTGGTTTCCCAACCGGGGAGCTGTTTTTT.